Below are 30 T cell receptor beta chains sequenced from a single sample in a study of cytomegalovirus exposure and HLA in healthy donors. Profiling relied on immunoSEQ multiplex PCR, and the TCRdb table lists in-frame clones only, not all of them. The sample contains 90,000 to 100,000 clones, around 93% of which appear only once. Specimen: PBMCs. The receptor set was obtained from a woman aged 25 to 45 in good health and CMV-seropositive.

The J gene is TRBJ2-3, the V gene TRBV6-6; unclear D gene. Trimming shortened V by 3 bases and J by 2 bases, and 6 bases separated the two germline ends. CDR1 is MNHNY and CDR2 is SVGAGI in the germline V gene (reference sequence). This CDR3 has 13 amino acids. CDR3 loop: CASSYEFTDTQYF. The CDR3 DNA reads as TGTGCCAGCAGTTATGAGTTCACAGATACGCAGTATTTT.

The chain couples TRBV12-5 to TRBJ2-7, with 15 bases that match TRBD2. The CDR3 spans 16 residues. CDR1 is LGHNT, CDR2 FRNRAP, per germline. J gave up 7 bases and V 6 bases, and 10 bases lay outside the gene matches. CDR3 amino acids: CASGNWGLAGGGEQYF. The CDR3 DNA is TGTGCTAGTGGCAACTGGGGACTAGCGGGAGGAGGGGAGCAGTACTTC.

The DNA of the CDR3 is TGTGCCAGCAGACGGACAGGGGGCGAGGGTCAGCCCCAGCATTTT. This gives the protein CASRRTGGEGQPQHF. The chain has TRBV6-5 and TRBJ1-5; 11 positions agree with TRBD1. The trim removed 6 bases at V and 6 bases at J, leaving 7 bases unmatched. The CDR3 is made up of 15 amino acids. Germline V gives CDR1 MNHEY, CDR2 SVGAGI.

The rearrangement joins TRBV5-1 to TRBJ1-1; D unclear. Germline values: CDR1 SGHRS, CDR2 YFSETQ. V lost 3 bases and J lost 5, with 14 bases in between. CDR3 length equals 14 residues. CDR3 in DNA: TGCGCCAGCAGCTCCCTCGTTGTCCCGACTGAAGCTTTCTTT. Protein product: CASSSLVVPTEAFF.

The CDR3 nucleotides read TGTGCCAGCAGCCTTAGTCGGGGAGGGGCAGATACGCAGTATTTT. Amino acid sequence: CASSLSRGGADTQYF. V usage is TRBV27 and J usage is TRBJ2-3; 7 bases are a match to TRBD2. The CDR3 totals 15 residues. The trim removed 6 bases at V and 4 bases at J, leaving 10 bases unmatched. Germline CDR1 reads MNHEY; CDR2 reads SMNVEV (reference sequence).

This rearrangement joins TRBV27 to TRBJ2-1, with 7 bases identical to TRBD2. Trimming cost V 7 bases and J 4 bases; bases outside gene matches: 4. In germline, CDR1 is MNHEY, CDR2 SMNVEV (reference sequence). CDR3 length equals 13 residues. The CDR3 spells CASTSGGYNEQFF. The CDR3 nucleotides are TGTGCCAGCACCTCCGGGGGGTACAATGAGCAGTTCTTC.

The V and J genes are TRBV27 and TRBJ2-3, with TRBD2 identical over 7 bases. Germline V gene lookup returns CDR1 MNHEY and CDR2 SMNVEV (reference sequence). V dropped 5 bases and J dropped 2; count of bases not matched to a gene: 7. This CDR3 has 15 amino acids. This CDR3 is CASSPSSGNTDTQYF. The DNA for the CDR3 is TGTGCCAGCAGTCCTTCTAGCGGCAACACAGATACGCAGTATTTT.

The sample holds one count of this clone. This chain uses TRBV28 with TRBJ1-2; 9 bases line up with TRBD1. The CDR3 sequence is 15 residues long. V trimming: 5 bases; J trimming: 4 bases; junction bases outside the gene matches: 8. Germline V gives CDR1 MDHEN, CDR2 SYDVKM. The CDR3 nucleotides are TGTGCCAGCAGTCCCACTCTGGGACAGGGCTATGGCTACACCTTC. As protein: CASSPTLGQGYGYTF.

CDR3 sequence (DNA): TGTGCCATCAGTGCTTCATCAGGGGGCATTGGCACTGAAGCTTTCTTT. This encodes CAISASSGGIGTEAFF. The genes are TRBV10-3 and TRBJ1-1; 8 bases fit TRBD1. In germline, CDR1 is ENHRY, CDR2 SYGVKD. Trimming cost V 4 bases and J 4 bases; bases outside gene matches: 11. This CDR3 is built from 16 residues.

This clone has a single count. This chain joins TRBV5-1 and TRBJ2-1; D is unresolved. Trimming removed 3 bases at V and 2 bases at J, with 6 bases between. CDR3 length: 13 amino acids. The germline gives CDR1 SGHRS, CDR2 YFSETQ. In nucleotides, the CDR3 is TGCGCCAGCAGCTCTAGGCCCTACAATGAGCAGTTCTTC. Residues: CASSSRPYNEQFF.

This clone was recorded only once. V gene TRBV28 combines with J gene TRBJ1-3; D unresolved. The CDR3 consists of 15 residues. Germline V CDR1 and CDR2: MDHEN, SYDVKM. Trimming pared 6 bases from V and 2 bases from J, leaving 14 bases between. CDR3 coding DNA: TGTGCCAGCAGAACACGTTTTATGACTGGAAACACCATATATTTT. It yields the protein CASRTRFMTGNTIYF.

The genes are TRBV19 and TRBJ1-6, with TRBD1 matching over 8 bases. J gave up 8 bases and V 5 bases, and 5 bases lay outside the gene matches. The germline CDR1 and CDR2 sequences are LNHDA and SQIVND (reference sequence). This CDR3 has 14 amino acids. In nucleotides, the CDR3 is TGTGCCAGTAGTCGCGACAGGGGCTATTCACCCCTCCACTTT. It codes for CASSRDRGYSPLHF.

The V gene is TRBV4-1, the J gene TRBJ2-2; 7 bases map to TRBD1. The length of the CDR3 is 17 residues. Germline V gene lookup returns CDR1 MGHRA and CDR2 YSYEKL. V lost 0 bases, J lost 1 base, and 5 bases stayed unmatched. The DNA for the CDR3 is TGCGCCAGCAGCCAAGATTGGGACAGCGAGAACACCGGGGAGCTGTTTTTT. Its protein is CASSQDWDSENTGELFF.

This clone was counted once. The rearrangement uses TRBV5-1 and TRBJ2-1; 8 nucleotides agree with TRBD1. The CDR3 is made up of 16 amino acids. Trimming cost V 1 base and J 7 bases; bases outside gene matches: 10. Germline V gene lookup returns CDR1 SGHRS and CDR2 YFSETQ. This chain's CDR3 is CASSLSGTQGGNEQFF. Written as DNA, the CDR3 is TGCGCCAGCAGCTTGAGTGGGACACAGGGGGGTAATGAGCAGTTCTTC. Using reference TRBV5-1 and TRBJ2-1 for the parts outside the CDR3, the full variable domain is KAGVTQTPRYLIKTRGQQVTLSCSPISGHRSVSWYQQTPGQGLQFLFEYFSETQRNKGNFPGRFSGRQFSNSRSEMNVSTLELGDSALYLCASSLSGTQGGNEQFFGPGTRLTVL.

The chain carries TRBV28 and TRBJ1-4, with a weak D call TRBD1 (5 bases). The CDR3 has 15 amino acids. In germline, CDR1 is MDHEN, CDR2 SYDVKM. V lost 4 bases and J 7 bases, leaving 16 bases between the germline ends. CDR3 sequence (DNA): TGTGCCAGCAGTTCGCCCAAGCGGGGGAGTGAAAAACTGTTTTTT. Its protein product is CASSSPKRGSEKLFF.

The V and J genes are TRBV5-1 and TRBJ2-7; 7 bases are shared with TRBD2. Germline CDR1 is SGHRS and CDR2 is YFSETQ. V gave up 4 bases and J gave up 6 bases; unmatched junction bases: 10. CDR3 size: 14 residues. CDR3 sequence: CASSRRGTDGEQYF. CDR3 DNA sequence: TGCGCCAGCAGCCGGCGGGGGACTGACGGCGAGCAGTACTTC.

The chain is built from TRBV19 and TRBJ2-7; 8 nucleotides match TRBD1. The CDR3 runs 12 residues. Per germline, CDR1 LNHDA and CDR2 SQIVND (reference sequence). The ends lost 10 bases at V and 3 bases at J; junction bases unmatched: 5. Written as DNA, the CDR3 is TGTGCCACCCAGGACAGGGACTACGAGCAGTACTTC. Translating gives CATQDRDYEQYF.

This clone has only a few counts. V gene TRBV5-6 combines with J gene TRBJ1-5; D is perhaps TRBD1 (6 bases). From germline, CDR1 is SGHDT and CDR2 YYEEEE. The length of the CDR3 is 13 residues. The germline V and J ends were trimmed by 3 bases and 5 bases, with 9 bases remaining between them. For the CDR3, the DNA is TGTGCCAGCAGCTCCCAGGGGTATCAGCCCCAGCATTTT. This sequence encodes CASSSQGYQPQHF.

This chain links TRBV30 with TRBJ1-1, with 7 bases matching TRBD1. Germline-derived CDR1 and CDR2 are GTSNPN and SVGIG (reference sequence). V lost 0 bases and J lost 7; bases outside the gene matches: 5. The CDR3 consists of 13 residues. In nucleotides, the CDR3 is TGTGCCTGGAGTGTTAGGGGGCCAGGTGAAGCTTTCTTT. Protein product: CAWSVRGPGEAFF.

The V and J genes are TRBV30 and TRBJ2-1, with a possible D match to TRBD2 (6 bases). The germline gives CDR1 GTSNPN, CDR2 SVGIG (reference sequence). V was pared by 3 bases and J by 5 bases, with 23 bases between. CDR3 size: 17 residues. The CDR3 DNA follows: TGTGCCTGGAGAATGTTCCTCCCCGGGAGATCGGACAATGAGCAGTTCTTC. Its protein product is CAWRMFLPGRSDNEQFF.

The chain is built from TRBV9 and TRBJ2-1; tentative D call: TRBD2 (5 bases). Between the trimmed V and J ends, which lost 2 bases and 6 bases, there was a span of 15 bases. The CDR3 totals 15 residues. Germline V gene data show CDR1 as SGDLS and CDR2 as YYNGEE. CDR3 sequence reads: CASSVSGAEGNEQFF. CDR3 DNA: TGTGCCAGCAGCGTTTCAGGAGCCGAGGGCAATGAGCAGTTCTTC.

This clone was counted once. The gene calls are TRBV6-5 and TRBJ1-4; 7 bases are shared with TRBD1. From germline, CDR1 is MNHEY and CDR2 SVGAGI. The V segment lost 6 bases and the J segment 5 bases; nucleotides outside the gene matches: 9. The CDR3 is made up of 15 amino acids. The CDR3 coding sequence is TGTGCCAGCAGGCAATCCGGGACAGTCAATGAAAAACTGTTTTTT. It is translated as CASRQSGTVNEKLFF.

This rearrangement joins TRBV28 to TRBJ2-3; D possibly corresponds to TRBD2 (6 bases). V lost 6 bases and J 2 bases, leaving 15 bases between the germline ends. Germline V gene data show CDR1 as MDHEN and CDR2 as SYDVKM. CDR3 length equals 15 residues. As DNA, the CDR3 is TGTGCCAGCAGCCCCCTAGCGACACTCACAGATACGCAGTATTTT. It codes for CASSPLATLTDTQYF.

This chain connects TRBV7-2 to TRBJ1-1; 9 nucleotides agree with TRBD1. Germline V gene data show CDR1 as SGHTA and CDR2 as FQGNSA. This CDR3 is built from 14 residues. The trim removed 6 bases at V and 7 bases at J, leaving 9 bases unmatched. CDR3 sequence (DNA): TGTGCCAGCAGTCAGGGACAGGGCCGGAATGAAGCTTTCTTT. The encoded protein is CASSQGQGRNEAFF.

V and J are TRBV19 and TRBJ2-1, with 10 bases that match TRBD2. V shed 6 bases, J shed 4 bases, and the junction held 6 bases outside the gene matches. CDR3 length: 15 amino acids. CDR1 is LNHDA, CDR2 SQIVND, per germline (reference sequence). The DNA for the CDR3 is TGTGCCAGTAGCGCCGGGACTAGCGCTTACAATGAGCAGTTCTTC. Encoded protein: CASSAGTSAYNEQFF.

This chain joins TRBV6-5 and TRBJ1-2, with D hard to call. The CDR3 contains 14 residues. Trimming pared 4 bases from V and 4 bases from J, leaving 13 bases between. The germline CDR1 and CDR2 sequences are MNHEY and SVGAGI. In DNA, the CDR3 is TGTGCCAGCAGTTCAGTCCCCAGGTTCTATGGCTACACCTTC. Protein sequence: CASSSVPRFYGYTF.

CDR3 sequence reads: CASSLAYGRAYEQYF. DNA for the CDR3: TGCGCCAGCAGCTTGGCCTACGGCAGGGCCTACGAGCAGTACTTC. The rearrangement links TRBV5-1 to TRBJ2-7; D perhaps matches TRBD1 (5 bases). This CDR3 region has 15 residues. Trimming cost V 0 bases and J 2 bases, with 12 bases left between them. The germline V gene encodes CDR1 SGHRS and CDR2 YFSETQ.

This CDR3 is CASSPVIGETQYF. CDR3 DNA: TGTGCCAGCTCACCAGTCATCGGGGAGACCCAGTACTTC. The chain uses TRBV18 and TRBJ2-5; D is uncertain. V was pared by 2 bases and J by 5 bases, with 9 bases between. Germline-derived CDR1 and CDR2 are KGHSH and LQKENI. The CDR3 length is 13 residues.

The chain combines TRBV6-5 with TRBJ2-5; 7 nucleotides agree with TRBD1. The junction had 2 bases not matched to a gene; V was cut back by 5 bases and J by 2 bases. Germline V lookup: CDR1 MNHEY, CDR2 SVGAGI. This CDR3 region has 13 residues. CDR3 nucleotides: TGTGCCAGCAGTGGGGGACAGCAAGAGACCCAGTACTTC. It yields the protein CASSGGQQETQYF.

This clone was seen just once. V and J are TRBV18 and TRBJ2-3; 12 bases fit TRBD2. In germline, CDR1 is KGHSH, CDR2 LQKENI. The V and J ends lost 5 bases and 5 bases, in that order; junction bases with no gene match: 8. The CDR3 length is 16 residues. This CDR3 is CASSTLAGGRQDTQYF. The DNA for the CDR3 is TGTGCCAGCTCAACCCTAGCGGGAGGGCGGCAAGATACGCAGTATTTT.